The following is a TCR beta chain sequence with its context. The target antigen is unknown. This CDR3 has 15 amino acids. A CD45RA+ naive subset and a CD45RA-negative memory subset were split from CD4+ cells. The study ran the assay at deep level. Profiled with immunoSEQ multiplex PCR; TCRdb holds only in-frame clones, not every one. The sample lists some 2.1 million clones, 95% occurring once. The data were obtained in a study of shared clonotypes between healthy human individuals. At the level of the study: Three plates each covered CD4 naive and memory; CD8 naive two, CD8 memory one. Study-wide results and caveats: Sampling was confined to blood; repertoires within tissues likely differ.

The origin of this receptor is a man aged 18 to 35 in good health. Sequencing was carried out using naive CD4+ T cells sorted from blood. Subset described: CD45RA+ positively selected. The V and J genes are TRBV21-1 and TRBJ1-2. TRBV21-1 is listed as a pseudogene. The DNA of the CDR3 is TGTGCCAGCAGCAAGAGGAGGGTGGATGGGAATGGCTACACCTTC. It is translated as CASSKRRVDGNGYTF.